This record looks at one T cell receptor (beta chain) sequence and its context. This entry belongs to a study of blood T cell repertoires in COVID-19. Turning to the study itself: Acute and convalescent COVID-19 samples came from the United States, Italy and Spain. The cDNA or gDNA used as material had been derived from T cells, B-cell-depleted T cells, or PBMCs.

The CDR3 totals 19 residues. Germline CDR1 SGHNT, CDR2 YYREEE (reference sequence). V gave up 1 base and J gave up 4 bases, with 27 bases separating them. Original processing methods: Amplification of reference gene primers was used by the study to estimate nucleated cell counts. The protocol was immunoSEQ multiplex PCR, while the TCRdb copy is restricted to in-frame clones and leaves out a portion. The V and J calls and clone size come from that table; D and trimming were worked out from the DNA. The data contain fewer than 150,000 clones, roughly 88% of them singletons. The source is an older woman who had recovered from COVID-19. Sequencing input: peripheral blood. This rearrangement joins TRBV5-4 to TRBJ2-7; D perhaps matches TRBD2 (5 bases). The CDR3 coding sequence is TGTGCCAGCAGCTTGCCTCGGGATCTCATAAGGCCCAGAGGGTACGAGCAGTACTTC. This translates into CASSLPRDLIRPRGYEQYF.